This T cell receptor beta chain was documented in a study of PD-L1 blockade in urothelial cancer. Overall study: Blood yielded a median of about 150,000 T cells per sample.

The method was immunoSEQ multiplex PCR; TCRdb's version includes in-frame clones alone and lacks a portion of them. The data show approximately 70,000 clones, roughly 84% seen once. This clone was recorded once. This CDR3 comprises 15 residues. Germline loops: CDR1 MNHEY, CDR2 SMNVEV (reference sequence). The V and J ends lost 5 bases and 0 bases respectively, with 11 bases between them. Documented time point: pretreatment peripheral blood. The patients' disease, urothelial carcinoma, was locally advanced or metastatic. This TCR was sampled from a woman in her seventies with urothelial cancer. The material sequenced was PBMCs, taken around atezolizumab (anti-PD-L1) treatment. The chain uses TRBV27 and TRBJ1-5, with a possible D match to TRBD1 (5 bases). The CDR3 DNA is TGTGCCAGCAGTCCCTTCCAGGGTAGCAATCAGCCCCAGCATTTT. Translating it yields CASSPFQGSNQPQHF.